This TCR beta chain was identified in a study of CD8+ T cells in alopecia areata. RNA extraction and reverse transcription yielded cDNA as sequencing template. Assay used: immunoSEQ multiplex PCR; TCRdb lists only in-frame clones, some missing. The data contain about 150,000 clones, more than 55% of them singletons. Study-level findings and limits: Patients displayed less clarity in TCR sharing than mice, a finding possibly related to HLA.

Germline assignment: CDR1 SGDLS and CDR2 YYNGEE. V shed 0 bases and J 5 bases; nucleotides not matched to a gene: 2. There are 17 residues in the CDR3. In regard to this clone: What it binds is unknown.

PBMCs served as the source from which CD4+ and CD8+ T cells were sorted. The sequenced sample consisted of CD8+ T cells sorted from blood. This TCR came from a human donor in good health. J is TRBJ2-2 and V is TRBV9, with TRBD2 identical over 15 bases. CDR3 in DNA: TGTGCCAGCAGCGTAGGTGGACTAGCGGGAGGGACCGGGGAGCTGTTTTTT. It is translated as CASSVGGLAGGTGELFF.